Here is one T cell receptor beta chain with its context. Its target is unknown. Measured with immunoSEQ multiplex PCR; TCRdb has only the in-frame clones, and not every one. The profile shows about 84,000 clones, approximately 85% of them singletons. This entry comes from a study of T cell responses to AZD1222 COVID-19 vaccine. Germline V CDR1 and CDR2: SNHLY, FYNNEI. This CDR3 is built from 16 residues. The trim removed 4 bases at V and 4 bases at J, leaving 12 bases unmatched. Pooled together were second doses at about 4 or about 12 weeks. Study results and limitations: White British ancestry dominated among donors, who included more females, and clonal diversity was possibly underestimated. Repertoires in all cases were sampled only once the peak T cell response had passed.

The V and J genes are TRBV2 and TRBJ1-2, with 7 bases identical to TRBD1. The sequenced sample was peripheral blood, obtained 28 days after the second AZD1222 dose. The TCR originated in an adult who received the AZD1222 COVID-19 vaccine. The CDR3 loop reads CASSVGQDPRGYGYTF. The CDR3 DNA reads as TGTGCCAGCAGTGTAGGACAGGACCCGCGTGGCTATGGCTACACCTTC.